This T cell receptor beta chain was sequenced for a study of OX40 agonist ivuxolimab in advanced cancers. Some background on the complete study: The costimulatory receptor OX40 (CD134) was targeted by ivuxolimab, a fully human IgG2 agonistic monoclonal antibody. Intravenous ivuxolimab was administered to patients every 2 weeks at six dose levels: 0.01, 0.1, 0.3, 1.5, 3 and 10 mg/kg. Of the roughly 52 dose-escalation patients, hepatocellular carcinoma was present in about 19, melanoma in approximately 15, renal cell carcinoma in 9 and head and neck cancer in 9. In the dose-escalation cohort, approximately 83% of patients were male, and the mean age was approximately 60 years with a range of roughly 23 to 90. Patients were allowed to have had prior anti-PD-1, anti-PD-L1 or anti-CTLA-4 therapy, and approximately 43% of the dose-escalation patients had previously received checkpoint inhibitors. Three dose-escalation patients achieved partial responses, one with hepatocellular carcinoma and two with cutaneous melanoma. Peripheral TCRbeta sequencing aimed to test whether ivuxolimab altered TCR sequence diversity and caused clonal T-cell expansion. The monotherapy dose-escalation portion (N of about 47 patients) of the phase I ivuxolimab trial is reported in the paper.

From its cysteine to its phenylalanine, the CDR3 spans 16 amino acids. Only the CDR3 DNA is retained, 48 bases long and in frame from the first base. Here V drops 3 bases and J drops 8 bases, and the junction holds 11 bases not matched to any gene. From the germline V gene, CDR1 is SGHRS and CDR2 is YFSETQ. The trial excluded patients who had a history of autoimmune disease or were on systemic immunosuppression. Peripheral blood for TCR sequencing was collected from all dose cohorts at baseline, on cycle 4 day 1, and on cycle 7 day 1. The samples were drawn from a first-in-human, open-label, multicenter phase I dose-escalation trial of ivuxolimab. Adults with locally advanced or metastatic melanoma, renal cell, hepatocellular, or head and neck squamous cell carcinoma were enrolled in the trial. Before TCR sequencing, CD4+ and CD8+ T cells were separately sorted from peripheral blood. What the research found in general, with its limitations: Low levels of normalized T-cell clonal expansion were also seen in some patients who did not respond. In partial responders in the 0.1-3.0 mg/kg groups, normalized peripheral clonal expansion was found to be among the lowest, especially among CD8+ T cells. After ivuxolimab, expanded clones were on average more numerous among CD8+ T cells than among CD4+ T cells. At doses from 0.1 to 3.0 mg/kg, clonal expansion was seen in both CD4+ and CD8+ blood T cells between baseline and week 6. Which antigens the clonally expanded peripheral T cells were specific for was not determined.

Genomic DNA was extracted from sorted cells for sequencing of the TCRbeta CDR3 region. TCRbeta CDR3 regions were sequenced using the immunoSEQ Assay. Entries here come from immuneACCESS through TCRdb and include only in-frame sequences with V and J called. Some clones fail to appear in such tables; in the studies checked, an unresolved V gene covers under half of the shortfall, and the cause of the remainder is unknown. The sample data list 65,000 to 95,000 clones, and 65% to 85% of these were observed just once. The ten largest make up about 0.71% of the sample. This clone was seen just once. Its specific antigen is unknown. No much larger clone exists at a distance of one base, and base qualities are not known.

The chain couples TRBV5-1 to TRBJ2-1, with 10 central nucleotides matching TRBD2. The sequenced sample was CD4+ or CD8+ T cells sorted from blood, obtained in a trial of the OX40 agonist ivuxolimab. The sequence was collected from an adult with an advanced solid tumor such as melanoma, head and neck, liver or kidney cancer. The CDR3 sequence is CASSSNGAGGPDEQFF. The DNA sequence is TGCGCCAGCAGCTCGAATGGAGCGGGGGGGCCGGATGAGCAGTTCTTC.